This TCR beta chain was sequenced in a study of siplizumab effects on memory and regulatory T cells. General observations from the study: In the presence of siplizumab, alloreactive sequences traceable to unstimulated CD4+ memory cells were significantly reduced. Proliferating siplizumab-culture Tregs lacked confirmation of suppressive function. Proliferating clones, CD4+ or CD8+, lacked an assignable naive or memory phenotype in roughly 75-97% of cases.

Points on this clone: The antigen is undetermined.

The assay was immunoSEQ multiplex PCR, and TCRdb's table has in-frame clones only and misses some. The repertoire holds 85,000 or so clones, with 95% as singletons. V lost 5 bases, J lost 6 bases, and 8 bases stayed unmatched. The CDR3 length is 16 residues. Germline assignment: CDR1 SGHTA and CDR2 FQGNSA. Input material: CD8+ T cells sorted from blood. This sequence joins TRBV7-2 and TRBJ2-2, with 11 bases identical to TRBD2. This TCR was sampled from a human donor in good health. CDR3 residues: CASSITSGSYSGELFF. Written as DNA, the CDR3 is TGTGCCAGCAGCATAACTAGCGGGAGTTATTCCGGGGAGCTGTTTTTT. Complete variable domain (other parts from reference TRBV7-2 and TRBJ2-2): GAGVSQSPSNKVTEKGKDVELRCDPISGHTALYWYRQSLGQGLEFLIYFQGNSAPDKSGLPSDRFSAERTGGSVSTLTIQRTQQEDSAVYLCASSITSGSYSGELFFGEGSRLTVL.